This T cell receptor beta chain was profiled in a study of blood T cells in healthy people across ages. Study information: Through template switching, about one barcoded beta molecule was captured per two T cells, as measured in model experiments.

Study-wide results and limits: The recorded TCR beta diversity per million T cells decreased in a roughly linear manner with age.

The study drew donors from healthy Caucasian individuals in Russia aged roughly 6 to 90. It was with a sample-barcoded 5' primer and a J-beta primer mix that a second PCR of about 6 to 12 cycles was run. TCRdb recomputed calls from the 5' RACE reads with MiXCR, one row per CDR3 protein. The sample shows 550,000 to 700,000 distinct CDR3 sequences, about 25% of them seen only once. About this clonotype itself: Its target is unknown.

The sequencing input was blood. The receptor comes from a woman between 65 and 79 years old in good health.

The CDR3 spells CSAVTLNTEAFF. Here the CDR3 DNA reads TGCAGTGCCGTCACTTTGAACACTGAAGCTTTCTTT. The rearrangement uses TRBV20-1 and TRBJ1-1; no clear D gene. V was shortened by 6 bases and J by 0 bases, with 8 bases between the two germline ends. CDR1 DFQATT and CDR2 SNEGSKA come from the germline V gene (reference sequence). This CDR3 has 12 residues.